The 16 T cell receptor beta chains below all came from one sample that was sequenced in a study of monozygotic twins with inflammatory bowel disease. Following a re-call of the 5' RACE reads, TCRdb has one entry per CDR3 protein and lacks DNA. The table for this sample gives over 350,000 distinct CDR3 sequences. Material: blood. The receptors derive from a human donor with ulcerative colitis or Crohn's disease, or a healthy co-twin of an affected twin (not recorded which).

The V call is TRBV5-5, the J call TRBJ2-3. Germline lookup yields CDR1 SGHKS and CDR2 YYEKEE (reference sequence). The CDR3 length is 15 residues. CDR3 protein: CASSLGPSATDTQYF.

V and J are TRBV12-3 or TRBV12-4 and TRBJ2-2; the D call of TRBD1 rests on TCRdb alone, since no DNA is present to check it. CDR3 length: 16 amino acids. CDR3 sequence reads: CASSPRGVGYTGELFF.

The chain carries TRBV27 and TRBJ2-3; TCRdb picks TRBD2, but there is no DNA to check that call. This CDR3 is 17 amino acids long. Germline CDR1 and CDR2: MNHEY and SMNVEV (reference sequence). The CDR3 sequence is CASSLRDSGFSTDTQYF.

This rearrangement joins TRBV29-1 to TRBJ2-3; without DNA, the TCRdb call of TRBD2 cannot be checked. The CDR3 is made up of 14 amino acids. CDR1 SQVTM and CDR2 ANQGSEA come from the germline V gene. CDR3 loop: CSVDFPEGTDTQYF.

The rearrangement uses TRBV30 and TRBJ2-5. This CDR3 has 12 residues. The germline gives CDR1 GTSNPN, CDR2 SVGIG (reference sequence). The chain's CDR3 is CAWSAGQETQYF.

CDR3: CASSPPGRRELFF. V and J are TRBV6-5 and TRBJ2-2; TCRdb's D gene call, TRBD2, goes unchecked for lack of DNA. The CDR3 is 13 amino acids. Germline V gene sequence: CDR1 MNHEY, CDR2 SVGAGI.

This sequence joins TRBV18 and TRBJ2-7. The germline CDR1 and CDR2 sequences are KGHSH and LQKENI. The CDR3 covers 16 residues. CDR3 amino acids: CASSTTGPKFSYEQYF.

V and J are TRBV6-5 and TRBJ2-3; as DNA is missing, the TRBD1 call by TCRdb cannot be tested. The CDR3 has 15 amino acids. CDR1 MNHEY and CDR2 SVGAGI come from the germline V gene. CDR3 loop: CASSKQGRKTDTQYF.

The chain uses TRBV12-3 or TRBV12-4 and TRBJ2-2; the TCRdb call, TRBD1, lacks DNA for checking. This CDR3 has 16 residues. CDR3 sequence: CASSWTGQGRTGELFF.

The V call is TRBV6-2 or TRBV6-3, the J call TRBJ2-5; the D call from TCRdb, TRBD2, cannot be confirmed without DNA. The germline CDR1 and CDR2 sequences are MNHEY and SVGEGT. The CDR3 loop spans 15 amino acids. CDR3 residues: CASRTSGGPKETQYF.

The chain employs TRBV20-1 and TRBJ2-7; TCRdb names TRBD2, which stays unverified in the absence of DNA. The CDR3 extends over 14 amino acids. Germline V gene data show CDR1 as DFQATT and CDR2 as SNEGSKA (reference sequence). The CDR3 sequence: CSAKGPYATYEQYF.

The V gene is TRBV6-2 or TRBV6-3, the J gene TRBJ2-5; TCRdb selects TRBD2, and the lack of DNA leaves this call unchecked. Germline CDR1 MNHEY, CDR2 SVGEGT. The CDR3 covers 16 residues. This chain's CDR3 is CASSYGIGGPQETQYF.

The chain combines TRBV2 with TRBJ2-1; TCRdb's D gene call, TRBD1, goes unchecked for lack of DNA. The length of the CDR3 is 14 residues. Germline CDR1 and CDR2: SNHLY and FYNNEI. The CDR3 here is CASSAQRGGNEQFF.

The chain links TRBV5-6 to TRBJ1-2; TCRdb names TRBD1, which stays unverified in the absence of DNA. In germline, CDR1 is SGHDT, CDR2 YYEEEE. The CDR3 covers 14 residues. The CDR3 region is CASSFMDRVYGYTF.

V and J are TRBV7-6 and TRBJ2-1; the TRBD1 assignment by TCRdb is unverifiable without DNA. This CDR3 has 14 amino acids. CDR1 is SGHVS and CDR2 is FNYEAQ in the germline V gene. The CDR3 is CASTQGVPYNEQFF.

The genes are TRBV5-1 and TRBJ2-7. Germline V gene data show CDR1 as SGHRS and CDR2 as YFSETQ. The CDR3 loop spans 12 amino acids. CDR3 in amino acids: CASSLEDARQYF.